This is a list of T cell receptor beta chains from one sample in a study of STAT5B mutations in CD4+ large granular lymphocyte leukemia. Sequenced by immunoSEQ multiplex PCR; TCRdb stores in-frame clones only, minus some. The sample carries tens of thousands of clones, 78% recorded once. The specimen sequenced was CD4+ T cells from blood buffy coats. The receptors come from a human donor in good health. Both conserved end residues are part of each CDR3. The order of the fields is J gene, clone size, V gene, D gene, CDR3 protein, CDR3 DNA. D genes are given only for firm matches. Not all rows give a size; the values are once, few, many and, for expanded clones, a class.

j_call: TRBJ2-7
clone_size: -
v_call: TRBV11-3
d_call: -
cdr3_aa: CASSISGEGAYEQYF
cdr3_nt: TGTGCCAGCAGTATATCGGGGGAGGGGGCCTACGAGCAGTACTTC

j_call: TRBJ1-3
clone_size: -
v_call: TRBV7-2
d_call: -
cdr3_aa: CASSLLTLGNTIYF
cdr3_nt: TGTGCCAGCAGCTTATTGACCTTAGGAAACACCATATATTTT

j_call: TRBJ2-1
clone_size: -
v_call: TRBV2
d_call: -
cdr3_aa: CASSEGPGTIVIF
cdr3_nt: TGTGCCAGCAGTGAAGGCCCCGGGACGATTGTAATCTTC

j_call: TRBJ2-7
clone_size: once
v_call: TRBV28
d_call: -
cdr3_aa: CASSRPTRTQQYF
cdr3_nt: TGTGCCAGCAGCCGACCGACCCGCACCCAGCAGTACTTC

j_call: TRBJ2-3
clone_size: few
v_call: TRBV5-6
d_call: TRBD2
cdr3_aa: CASIPGGGDITDTQYF
cdr3_nt: TGTGCCAGCATCCCCGGGGGGGGAGATATCACAGATACGCAGTATTTT

j_call: TRBJ2-5
clone_size: -
v_call: TRBV5-5
d_call: -
cdr3_aa: CASSSSPRPETQYF
cdr3_nt: TGTGCCAGCAGCTCTTCCCCGAGGCCGGAGACCCAGTACTTC

j_call: TRBJ2-2
clone_size: -
v_call: TRBV6-1
d_call: -
cdr3_aa: CASSELWPNTGELFF
cdr3_nt: TGTGCCAGCAGTGAATTATGGCCGAACACCGGGGAGCTGTTTTTT

j_call: TRBJ2-1
clone_size: -
v_call: TRBV5-6
d_call: TRBD1
cdr3_aa: CASSPWTGVSYNEQFF
cdr3_nt: TGTGCCAGCAGCCCCTGGACAGGGGTATCCTACAATGAGCAGTTCTTC

j_call: TRBJ2-2
clone_size: -
v_call: TRBV6-5
d_call: TRBD2
cdr3_aa: CASSYPLAGGPGELFF
cdr3_nt: TGTGCCAGCAGTTACCCCCTAGCGGGAGGCCCTGGGGAGCTGTTTTTT

j_call: TRBJ1-5
clone_size: -
v_call: TRBV18
d_call: -
cdr3_aa: CASSSAVDQPQHF
cdr3_nt: TGTGCCAGCTCAAGCGCTGTTGATCAGCCCCAGCATTTT

j_call: TRBJ1-5
clone_size: -
v_call: TRBV6-1
d_call: TRBD1
cdr3_aa: CASSEDRGHQPQHF
cdr3_nt: TGTGCCAGCAGTGAGGACAGGGGGCATCAGCCCCAGCATTTT

j_call: TRBJ2-1
clone_size: few
v_call: TRBV19
d_call: -
cdr3_aa: CASSIGSPQDEQFF
cdr3_nt: TGTGCCAGTAGTATTGGGAGCCCGCAGGATGAGCAGTTCTTC

j_call: TRBJ1-5
clone_size: -
v_call: TRBV6-5
d_call: -
cdr3_aa: CASSLTRDSNQPQHF
cdr3_nt: TGTGCCAGCAGTCTGACCCGGGACAGCAATCAGCCCCAGCATTTT

j_call: TRBJ2-2
clone_size: -
v_call: TRBV19
d_call: -
cdr3_aa: CASSIRPNTGELFF
cdr3_nt: TGTGCCAGTAGTATTAGACCGAACACCGGGGAGCTGTTTTTT